These 26 T cell receptor beta chains share one sample of origin, sequenced in a study of CD8+ T cells in alopecia areata. Described treatment: oral pan-JAK inhibitor, 5-10 mg twice daily. RNA was extracted and reverse transcribed into cDNA as the sequencing template. TCRdb keeps only in-frame clones here, not all; method: immunoSEQ multiplex PCR. Of 150,000 to 200,000 clones detected, 40% to 65% appear once; the ten largest clones hold around a tenth. This specimen consisted of CD8+ T cells sorted from blood, obtained between weeks 51 and 54, from a patient treated with tofacitinib. These receptors were taken from a human donor with alopecia areata.

The count of this clone is one. This rearrangement joins TRBV27 to TRBJ2-3, with 9 bases identical to TRBD2. The CDR3 has 17 amino acids. The germline CDR1 and CDR2 sequences are MNHEY and SMNVEV (reference sequence). J lost 1 base, V lost 0 bases, and 5 bases had no gene match. This CDR3 reads CASSLSLAGARTDTQYF. CDR3 in DNA: TGTGCCAGCAGTTTATCGTTAGCGGGGGCCCGCACAGATACGCAGTATTTT.

This clone has just a few counts. The V and J genes are TRBV4-2 and TRBJ2-1; 7 bases map to TRBD2. The CDR3 consists of 15 residues. Germline trimming cut 4 bases from V and 0 bases from J; bases unmatched to any gene: 3. Germline CDR1 and CDR2: LGHNA and YNFKEQ. CDR3 sequence reads: CASSPTSSSYNEQFF. The CDR3 DNA is TGTGCCAGCAGCCCGACTAGCAGCTCCTACAATGAGCAGTTCTTC.

The rearrangement links TRBV29-1 to TRBJ2-2; TRBD1 might be the D (5 bases). The CDR3 has 13 residues. Trimming removed 3 bases at V and 4 bases at J, with 9 bases between. Germline V gene lookup returns CDR1 SQVTM and CDR2 ANQGSEA. As DNA, the CDR3 is TGCAGCGTTGAGAGTAGGGGCACCGGGGAGCTGTTTTTT. Protein product: CSVESRGTGELFF.

The CDR3 is CASSPTGNHYGYTF. CDR3 sequence (DNA): TGTGCCAGCAGTCCGACAGGGAACCACTATGGCTACACCTTC. The chain employs TRBV6-5 and TRBJ1-2; TRBD1 aligns across 7 bases. Germline loops: CDR1 MNHEY, CDR2 SVGAGI. The CDR3 has 14 residues. The V gene end was trimmed by 5 bases and the J gene end by 3 bases; junction bases not matched to a gene: 6.

This chain links TRBV5-4 with TRBJ2-7; D uncertain. V was cut by 5 bases and J by 6 bases, with 12 bases left in between. From germline, CDR1 is SGHNT and CDR2 YYREEE (reference sequence). The CDR3 length is 12 residues. CDR3 nucleotide sequence: TGTGCCAGCAGACACGACTGGAGCGAGCAGTACTTC. Protein product: CASRHDWSEQYF. The entire variable domain, with the rest obtained from reference TRBV5-4 and TRBJ2-7, is as follows: ETGVTQSPTHLIKTRGQQVTLRCSSQSGHNTVSWYQQALGQGPQFIFQYYREEENGRGNFPPRFSGLQFPNYSSELNVNALELDDSALYLCASRHDWSEQYFGPGTRLTVT.

This clone has more than one count but fewer than ten. The chain is built from TRBV7-9 and TRBJ1-3; D is ambiguous. The length of the CDR3 is 12 residues. In germline, CDR1 is SEHNR, CDR2 FQNEAQ (reference sequence). Trimming stripped 2 bases from V and 2 bases from J, with 1 base between. The CDR3, as DNA: TGTGCCAGCAGCTTAACTGGAAACACCATATATTTT. Translating gives CASSLTGNTIYF.

Notes on this clone: The same CDR3 can be traced to other DNA sequences in this sample. The chain couples TRBV29-1 to TRBJ1-4; D not certain. V was shortened by 5 bases and J by 0 bases, with 7 bases between the two germline ends. There are 13 residues in the CDR3. The germline gives CDR1 SQVTM, CDR2 ANQGSEA. The CDR3 is CSVLGATNEKLFF. CDR3 coding DNA: TGCAGCGTTCTCGGAGCAACTAATGAAAAACTGTTTTTT. The full variable domain, with the rest looked up from reference TRBV29-1 and TRBJ1-4, is SAVISQKPSRDICQRGTSLTIQCQVDSQVTMMFWYRQQPGQSLTLIATANQGSEATYESGFVIDKFPISRPNLTFSTLTVSNMSPEDSSIYLCSVLGATNEKLFFGSGTQLSVL.

This chain connects TRBV30 to TRBJ1-1, with D perhaps matching TRBD1 (6 bases). This CDR3 is built from 15 residues. The ends were cut back, 1 base at V and 1 base at J, with 13 bases in the middle. In germline, CDR1 is GTSNPN, CDR2 SVGIG (reference sequence). CDR3 in amino acids: CAWSGGGHPNTEAFF. CDR3 DNA: TGTGCCTGGAGTGGGGGGGGACATCCGAACACTGAAGCTTTCTTT.

The chain links TRBV15 to TRBJ1-6; D is perhaps TRBD1 (6 bases). This CDR3 has 14 residues. Germline CDR1 and CDR2: LNHNV and YYDKDF (reference sequence). V lost 1 base to trimming and J lost 8 bases, with 9 bases between them. Here the CDR3 reads CATSRVPGDSPLHF. The DNA of the CDR3 is TGTGCCACCAGCAGAGTGCCAGGGGATTCACCCCTCCACTTT.

The genes are TRBV4-3 and TRBJ1-2; TRBD1 matches 7 bases. Germline V gene lookup returns CDR1 LGHNA and CDR2 YSLEER. The CDR3 has 16 amino acids. The ends lost 0 bases at V and 4 bases at J; junction bases unmatched: 8. CDR3 nucleotides: TGCGCCAGCAGCCAAGAGGTGTGGGGGACAGTCTATGGCTACACCTTC. This gives the protein CASSQEVWGTVYGYTF.

The chain joins TRBV5-1 to TRBJ1-1, with D possibly being TRBD1 (5 bases). Germline CDR1 SGHRS, CDR2 YFSETQ. The CDR3 length is 14 residues. Trimming took 1 base from V and 4 from J, leaving 11 bases between them. The CDR3 reads CASSLWDVGTEAFF. The CDR3 region has the DNA TGCGCCAGCAGCTTGTGGGACGTCGGCACTGAAGCTTTCTTT. Together with reference TRBV5-1 and TRBJ1-1, the CDR3 gives the full variable domain: KAGVTQTPRYLIKTRGQQVTLSCSPISGHRSVSWYQQTPGQGLQFLFEYFSETQRNKGNFPGRFSGRQFSNSRSEMNVSTLELGDSALYLCASSLWDVGTEAFFGQGTRLTVV.

The genes are TRBV29-1 and TRBJ2-2; D unclear. Trimming removed 3 bases from V and 1 base from J, with 6 bases in between. The germline CDR1 and CDR2 sequences are SQVTM and ANQGSEA. The CDR3 has 13 residues. The DNA for the CDR3 is TGCAGCGTTGATGCTCAGAACACCGGGGAGCTGTTTTTT. Translating gives CSVDAQNTGELFF.

There are a few counts of this clone. This sequence joins TRBV4-1 and TRBJ2-7; a possible D gene is TRBD1 (8 bases). Germline V gene data show CDR1 as MGHRA and CDR2 as YSYEKL. The CDR3 covers 18 residues. The V end lost 0 bases, the J end lost 0 bases, and 18 bases lay between the germline ends. The CDR3 sequence: CASSQDKPNRGGSYEQYF. CDR3 nucleotide sequence: TGCGCCAGCAGCCAAGATAAGCCCAACAGGGGGGGCTCCTACGAGCAGTACTTC.

The chain links TRBV30 to TRBJ2-1, with D perhaps matching TRBD1 or TRBD2 (6 bases each). Germline CDR1 reads GTSNPN; CDR2 reads SVGIG (reference sequence). CDR3 length: 15 amino acids. The V and J ends lost 4 bases and 2 bases respectively, with 15 bases between them. This CDR3 is CAWTPPEGAYNEQFF. The DNA of the CDR3 is TGTGCCTGGACCCCTCCGGAGGGGGCCTACAATGAGCAGTTCTTC. The whole variable domain, remainder taken from reference TRBV30 and TRBJ2-1, is SQTIHQWPATLVQPVGSPLSLECTVEGTSNPNLYWYRQAAGRGLQLLFYSVGIGQISSEVPQNLSASRPQDRQFILSSKKLLLSDSGFYLCAWTPPEGAYNEQFFGPGTRLTVL.

This chain uses TRBV6-5 with TRBJ1-1, with D possibly TRBD1 on 6 matching bases. Trimming pared 6 bases from V and 11 bases from J, leaving 16 bases between. The CDR3 runs 12 residues. Per the germline V gene, CDR1 is MNHEY and CDR2 is SVGAGI. This CDR3 is CASSGQLGVAFF. In DNA form, the CDR3 reads TGTGCCAGCAGCGGACAGCTTGGCGTTGCTTTCTTT.

In this sample, this clone turned up a few times. The chain employs TRBV2 and TRBJ2-6; D is uncertain. The CDR3 is 14 amino acids. Germline CDR1 reads SNHLY; CDR2 reads FYNNEI. V shed 2 bases and J shed 3 bases, with 5 bases lying between them. CDR3 region: CASSELHGANVLTF. As DNA, the CDR3 is TGTGCCAGCAGTGAACTTCATGGGGCCAACGTCCTGACTTTC.

In its sample, this clone was seen a few times. The V gene is TRBV5-6, the J gene TRBJ2-4, with D unresolved. Trimming removed 0 bases from V and 6 bases from J, with 13 bases in between. CDR3 length: 15 residues. The germline V gene has CDR1 SGHDT and CDR2 YYEEEE. The CDR3 DNA reads as TGTGCCAGCAGCTTGGACGGCAGTAGCAGAAACATTCAGTACTTC. Translated: CASSLDGSSRNIQYF.

The chain combines TRBV25-1 with TRBJ2-3; D is uncertain. The germline V gene encodes CDR1 MGHDK and CDR2 SYGVNS. Trimming left V 2 bases short and J 2 bases short, with 20 bases between. The CDR3 consists of 18 residues. CDR3 amino acids: CASSEIIGAEPYTDTQYF. DNA of the CDR3: TGTGCCAGCAGTGAAATTATTGGCGCGGAGCCTTACACAGATACGCAGTATTTT.

This chain joins TRBV2 and TRBJ2-5; D is perhaps TRBD1 (6 bases). Deletions cut 4 bases from V and 0 bases from J, with 9 bases between. The V gene's germline CDR1 is SNHLY and CDR2 FYNNEI. The CDR3 is 14 residues long. CDR3 sequence (DNA): TGTGCCAGCAGTGTTCGGACAGACCAAGAGACCCAGTACTTC. Its translation is CASSVRTDQETQYF. Variable domain in full (rest from reference TRBV2 and TRBJ2-5): EPEVTQTPSHQVTQMGQEVILRCVPISNHLYFYWYRQILGQKVEFLVSFYNNEISEKSEIFDDQFSVERPDGSNFTLKIRSTKLEDSAMYFCASSVRTDQETQYFGPGTRLLVL.

This sequence joins TRBV4-1 and TRBJ1-2; the D gene is possibly TRBD1 (6 bases). There are 17 residues in the CDR3. Trimming stripped 1 base from V and 7 bases from J, with 22 bases between. CDR1 and CDR2 from the germline V gene are MGHRA and YSYEKL. The CDR3 loop reads CASSQGLTGPPSIGYTF. CDR3 bases: TGCGCCAGCAGCCAAGGATTAACAGGGCCCCCCTCTATTGGCTACACCTTC.

CDR3 nucleotides: TGTGCCAGCAGCTTGGGACAGGGGATAAATCAGCCCCAGCATTTT. Translation: CASSLGQGINQPQHF. This chain links TRBV7-9 with TRBJ1-5; 10 bases fit TRBD1. Germline trimming cut 3 bases from V and 4 bases from J; bases unmatched to any gene: 3. The CDR3 has 15 residues. Germline V gene sequence: CDR1 SEHNR, CDR2 FQNEAQ (reference sequence).

V gene TRBV30 combines with J gene TRBJ1-1, with 7 bases lining up with TRBD1. V was clipped by 5 bases and J by 0 bases; unmatched bases: 6. This CDR3 contains 14 residues. Germline lookup yields CDR1 GTSNPN and CDR2 SVGIG (reference sequence). The CDR3 sequence: CAWGQENMNTEAFF. CDR3 DNA: TGTGCCTGGGGACAGGAAAACATGAACACTGAAGCTTTCTTT.

This clone was detected a few times. V gene TRBV5-4 combines with J gene TRBJ1-1, with no clear D. V dropped 2 bases and J dropped 7 bases, with 21 bases sitting between them. The germline V gene encodes CDR1 SGHNT and CDR2 YYREEE (reference sequence). This CDR3 is 16 amino acids long. The CDR3 region has the DNA TGTGCCAGCAGCTTTTTTTATCCATCGGAGTTTGTTGAAGCTTTCTTT. This encodes CASSFFYPSEFVEAFF.

V gene TRBV7-6 combines with J gene TRBJ2-5; a possible D gene is TRBD1 (5 bases). Germline lookup yields CDR1 SGHVS and CDR2 FNYEAQ. The CDR3 has 16 amino acids. V dropped 5 bases and J dropped 3 bases, with 19 bases sitting between them. This chain's CDR3 is CASSPPRIDSKETQYF. The CDR3 DNA is TGTGCCAGCAGCCCCCCCCGGATCGACAGTAAAGAGACCCAGTACTTC.

V is TRBV4-3 and J is TRBJ2-5, with D perhaps assigned TRBD1 or TRBD2 (5 bases each). The CDR3 is made up of 16 amino acids. Germline-derived CDR1 and CDR2 are LGHNA and YSLEER. V lost 5 bases and J 4 bases, leaving 20 bases between the germline ends. CDR3 residues: CASSEFVGTSGETQYF. In nucleotides, the CDR3 is TGCGCCAGCAGCGAGTTCGTGGGGACCTCGGGAGAGACCCAGTACTTC.

V and J are TRBV29-1 and TRBJ1-3; 7 positions agree with TRBD1. Germline loops: CDR1 SQVTM, CDR2 ANQGSEA. The J segment lost 2 bases and the V segment lost 6 bases, leaving 4 bases of the junction unmatched. The CDR3 is made up of 13 amino acids. The CDR3 protein is CSVRTGAGNTIYF. The CDR3 nucleotides are TGCAGCGTCCGGACAGGAGCTGGAAACACCATATATTTT.